The rows below give T cell receptor beta chains drawn from one sample of a study of blood T cell repertoires in COVID-19. Generated by immunoSEQ multiplex PCR, the TCRdb table keeps only in-frame clones and is missing some. Of around 270,000 clones listed, about 89% are singletons. Sequenced material: peripheral blood. The receptors originated from a man aged 35 to 55 with acute or convalescent COVID-19. CDR3s include the opening cysteine and the closing phenylalanine or tryptophan. The D gene is left open where the match is weak. Size is stated for part of the rows, as once, few or many counts, or as a class when the clone is expanded.

>once|TRBV11-2|TRBJ1-1|TRBD1
CASSWPGQGAKATEAFF
TGTGCCAGCAGCTGGCCGGGACAGGGGGCGAAGGCCACTGAAGCTTTCTTT
>-|TRBV12-5|TRBJ1-6|TRBD1
CASVLRTGGEVSPLHF
TGTGCTAGTGTCCTACGGACAGGGGGCGAAGTTTCACCCCTCCACTTT
>-|TRBV6-5|TRBJ2-2|-
CASSLGAANTGELFF
TGTGCCAGCAGTTTAGGGGCCGCGAACACCGGGGAGCTGTTTTTT
>-|TRBV6-5|TRBJ2-2|-
CASATGPNTGELFF
TGTGCCAGCGCAACTGGGCCGAACACCGGGGAGTTGTTTTTT
>-|TRBV9|TRBJ1-2|TRBD1
CASTEGASSGYTF
TGTGCCAGCACCGAGGGGGCCTCCAGTGGCTACACCTTC
>-|TRBV5-1|TRBJ1-6|-
CASSPSGALDNSPLHF
TGCGCCAGCAGTCCTTCAGGGGCCTTGGATAATTCACCCCTCCACTTT
>-|TRBV28|TRBJ1-1|-
CASSFRLEGTEAFF
TGTGCCAGCAGTTTCCGCCTTGAGGGCACTGAAGCTTTCTTT
>-|TRBV12-3/TRBV12-4|TRBJ2-2|-
CASSQQYTGELFF
TGTGCCAGCAGTCAACAGTACACCGGGGAGCTGTTTTTT
>few|TRBV24-1|TRBJ2-1|TRBD2
CATSGGSFSYNEQFF
TGTGCCACCAGCGGGGGGAGCTTCTCCTACAATGAGCAGTTCTTC
>-|TRBV19|TRBJ2-1|TRBD2
CASRSGLAGFNNEQFF
TGTGCCAGTCGCTCTGGACTAGCGGGCTTCAACAATGAGCAGTTCTTC
>-|TRBV19|TRBJ2-3|-
CASSNLEGEADTQYF
TGTGCCAGTAGCAACCTCGAAGGGGAGGCAGATACGCAGTATTTT
>-|TRBV11-2|TRBJ1-2|-
CASSFSGGNGYTF
TGTGCCAGCAGCTTTTCTGGAGGGAATGGCTACACCTTC
>once|TRBV7-2|TRBJ1-1|-
CASSLDFRYEAFF
TGTGCCAGCAGCTTAGATTTCCGCTACGAAGCTTTCTTT
>-|TRBV5-1|TRBJ2-6|-
CASSLNPGPGANVLTF
TGCGCCAGCAGCTTGAATCCAGGGCCCGGGGCCAACGTCCTGACTTTC
>-|TRBV6-4|TRBJ2-7|TRBD1
CASRGQGCYEQYF
TGTGCCAGCAGGGGACAGGGGTGCTACGAGCAGTACTTC
>-|TRBV27|TRBJ2-3|-
CASSTQGTTDTQYF
TGTGCCAGCTCAACACAGGGTACCACAGATACGCAGTATTTT
>-|TRBV6-5|TRBJ1-6|TRBD1
CASNTGTANSPLHF
TGTGCCAGCAACACCGGGACAGCTAATTCACCCCTCCACTTT
>-|TRBV6-5|TRBJ1-3|TRBD1
CAVKDRVGGNTIYF
TGTGCCGTTAAAGACAGGGTGGGAGGAAACACCATATATTTT
>-|TRBV9|TRBJ2-2|-
CASSVNGGELFF
TGTGCCAGCAGCGTTAACGGCGGGGAGCTGTTTTTT
>-|TRBV30|TRBJ2-7|-
CAWSVGASVPDF
TGTGCCTGGAGTGTAGGGGCCTCAGTTCCGGACTTC
>-|TRBV4-2|TRBJ1-5|-
CASSLEGRSSNQPQHF
TGTGCCAGCAGCCTAGAGGGGCGGAGTAGCAATCAGCCCCAGCATTTT
>-|TRBV6-4|TRBJ2-3|-
CASGLGSGPTDTQYF
TGTGCCAGCGGGTTAGGTAGCGGACCCACAGATACGCAGTATTTT
>-|TRBV19|TRBJ1-6|TRBD1
CASRGTVGGSLHF
TGTGCCAGTAGAGGGACAGTAGGAGGGTCCCTCCACTTT
>-|TRBV27|TRBJ2-1|TRBD1
CASSRQGGDRVQFF
TGTGCCAGCAGTCGACAGGGGGGAGACAGAGTGCAGTTCTTC
>-|TRBV6-5|TRBJ1-1|TRBD1
CASTRQGGTEAFF
TGTGCCAGCACCCGACAGGGGGGGACTGAAGCTTTCTTT
>-|TRBV4-2|TRBJ2-1|TRBD1
CASSQGQGLNEQFF
TGTGCCAGCAGCCAGGGACAGGGTCTCAATGAGCAGTTCTTC
>-|TRBV5-5|TRBJ1-6|TRBD1
CASSLVGGGWGSPLHF
TGTGCCAGCAGCTTGGTAGGGGGCGGTTGGGGTTCACCCCTCCACTTT
>-|TRBV6-5|TRBJ1-5|TRBD1
CASSHGQVEQPQHF
TGTGCCAGCAGCCATGGACAGGTAGAACAGCCCCAGCATTTT
>-|TRBV27|TRBJ2-1|-
CASGTKKDSPPYNEQFF
TGTGCCAGCGGTACCAAAAAGGACAGTCCACCCTACAATGAGCAGTTCTTC
>-|TRBV3-1/TRBV3-2|TRBJ1-2|-
CASSQDRGSYGYTF
TGTGCCAGCAGCCAAGATCGGGGTTCCTATGGCTACACCTTC
>-|TRBV9|TRBJ1-1|TRBD1
CASSAYRGEAFF
TGTGCCAGCAGCGCTTACAGGGGGGAAGCTTTCTTT
>-|TRBV5-4|TRBJ2-2|TRBD1
CASSSQQQGASGELFF
TGTGCCAGCAGCTCTCAACAACAGGGGGCTTCCGGGGAGCTGTTTTTT
>-|TRBV5-1|TRBJ1-6|TRBD1
CASSLAGQGARNSPLHF
TGCGCCAGCAGCTTGGCCGGGCAGGGGGCGAGAAATTCACCCCTCCACTTT
>-|TRBV19|TRBJ1-5|TRBD1
CASMGQGAFSSNQPQHF
TGTGCCAGTATGGGACAGGGGGCTTTCTCCAGCAATCAGCCCCAGCATTTT
>few|TRBV19|TRBJ2-3|TRBD2
CASSSPPGLALTDTQYF
TGTGCCAGTAGTAGCCCCCCGGGACTAGCTCTCACAGATACGCAGTATTTT
>few|TRBV5-1|TRBJ1-1|TRBD1
CASSLTGTGAEAFF
TGCGCCAGCAGCTTGACCGGGACAGGGGCTGAAGCTTTCTTT
>-|TRBV29-1|TRBJ1-1|-
CSALGGLNTEAFF
TGCAGCGCCCTGGGAGGTCTGAACACTGAAGCTTTCTTT
>-|TRBV4-1|TRBJ1-5|TRBD1
CASSPWTGVGNQPQHF
TGCGCCAGCAGCCCCTGGACAGGGGTAGGCAATCAGCCCCAGCATTTT
>-|TRBV15|TRBJ1-2|-
CATSFHRETYGYTF
TGTGCCACCAGCTTCCACAGGGAGACCTATGGCTACACCTTC
>-|TRBV15|TRBJ2-7|-
CATSTGTKYEQYF
TGTGCCACCAGCACGGGAACAAAATACGAGCAGTACTTC
>-|TRBV5-1|TRBJ1-5|-
CASSLEGGNSNQPQHF
TGCGCCAGCAGCTTGGAGGGAGGGAATAGCAATCAGCCCCAGCATTTT
>-|TRBV14|TRBJ1-2|-
CASSQGGVYGYTF
TGTGCCAGCAGCCAAGGGGGGGTCTATGGCTACACCTTC
>-|TRBV29-1|TRBJ2-1|TRBD2
CSARTSGGPYNEQFF
TGCAGCGCTCGGACTAGCGGGGGACCCTACAATGAGCAGTTCTTC
>-|TRBV11-2|TRBJ1-2|-
CASSPIRGGRYQGYTF
TGTGCCAGCAGCCCAATTCGAGGGGGAAGGTATCAAGGCTACACCTTC
>-|TRBV6-5|TRBJ1-2|-
CASRAGTRFEGYTF
TGTGCCAGCAGAGCCGGGACAAGGTTCGAGGGCTACACCTTC
>-|TRBV7-9|TRBJ2-7|TRBD2
CASSFLSGGGYEQYF
TGTGCCAGCAGCTTCTTGAGCGGGGGGGGCTACGAGCAGTACTTC
>-|TRBV5-1|TRBJ1-2|TRBD1
CASSAGTGYGYTF
TGCGCCAGCAGCGCCGGGACAGGCTATGGCTACACCTTC
>-|TRBV5-4|TRBJ2-7|-
CASSLAADSYEQYF
TGTGCCAGCAGCTTGGCCGCGGACTCCTACGAGCAGTACTTC
>-|TRBV6-5|TRBJ1-1|-
CASSRAGEGTEAFF
TGTGCCAGCAGCAGAGCGGGGGAGGGGACTGAAGCTTTCTTT